This T cell receptor (beta chain) is from a study of shared clonotypes between healthy human individuals. Study results and limitations: Larger estimated richness was generally recorded for naive subsets relative to memory subsets. Only blood was sampled, and tissue TCR repertoires likely differ from blood ones.

In the case of this clone: What it recognizes is unknown.

The V gene's germline CDR1 is MNHEY and CDR2 SMNVEV (reference sequence). The germline V and J ends were trimmed by 7 bases and 7 bases, with 23 bases remaining between them. The CDR3 length is 16 residues. Authors' processing steps: Junction-only immunoSEQ sequences carried no quality scores, so filtering differed. Measured with immunoSEQ multiplex PCR; TCRdb has only the in-frame clones, and not every one. That table gives V, J and clone size, and the DNA gave D and trimming. This table has around 1.9 million clones, 93% appearing once. CD45RO-negative cells were positively selected for CCR7, leaving out terminally differentiated effector memory CD45RA+ cells.

The gene calls are TRBV27 and TRBJ2-1; no firm D call. The clonotype comes from a man aged 18-30 years in good health. Some clones in this sample may be carry-over from other donors' samples. The sequencing sample was made of naive CD8+ T cells from PBMCs. The chain's CDR3 is CASTWSVGPSRNEQFF. CDR3 nucleotide sequence: TGTGCCAGCACCTGGTCGGTGGGTCCAAGCCGGAATGAGCAGTTCTTC.